The source of this T cell receptor beta chain is a study of post-analysis software for immune sequencing data. On the study more broadly: Some patients lacked subtype; others had relapsing-remitting, secondary progressive or progressive-relapsing disease.

CDR1 and CDR2 from the germline V gene are MGHDK and SYGVNS. V was clipped by 7 bases and J by 6 bases, with 16 bases between them. This CDR3 region has 15 residues. To note about this clonotype: Its antigen remains unidentified.

cDNA libraries for TCR beta contained unique molecular identifiers. Input populations of about 0.85 to 11 million T cells gave rise to 500,000 or so cDNA molecules. TCRdb independently ran MiXCR on the PCR reads; one entry per CDR3 protein. The sample has roughly 540,000 distinct CDR3 sequences, 30% to 40% seen once. Study-level results: Controls had lower frequencies than patients of four or five TRBV segments, which included TRBV5-6, TRBV5-1 and TRBV20-1. Normalized Chao1 diversity was significantly lower in multiple sclerosis patients than in controls. The authors found that F measure strongly co-clustered same-batch samples.

This TCR was sampled from a girl younger than 18 with multiple sclerosis. What was sequenced was blood. This sequence joins TRBV25-1 and TRBJ1-6; D is possibly TRBD1 (6 bases). The chain's CDR3 is CASKLGAGGNSPLHF. In nucleotides, the CDR3 is TGTGCCAGCAAATTGGGGGCGGGGGGTAATTCACCCCTCCACTTT.